The 12 T cell receptor beta chains presented below share a single source sample, sequenced in a study of blood T cell repertoires in COVID-19 (dated by TCRdb to about 2020). Libraries came from the immunoSEQ multiplex PCR assay. In TCRdb, the immuneACCESS table is reduced to in-frame sequences with V and J assigned. These tables do not hold every clone; where another copy was compared, an unresolved V gene accounts for under half, and the others remain unexplained. This sample lists over 200,000 clones; around 89% were detected once. The top ten constitute roughly 10% of the sample. Sequencing input: PBMCs or T cells enriched from blood (not recorded which). The receptors stem from a man aged 40-49 years who had recovered from COVID-19.

The V call is TRBV4-3, the J call TRBJ2-3, with 7 nucleotides matching TRBD2. The junction had 14 bases not matched to a gene; V was cut back by 0 bases and J by 2 bases. The CDR3 sequence is 19 residues long. In germline, CDR1 is LGHNA, CDR2 YSLEER. CDR3 bases: TGCGCCAGCAGCCAAGATAGTTTACGGAGCGGGAAAACCACAGATACGCAGTATTTT. Amino acids: CASSQDSLRSGKTTDTQYF.

V is TRBV6-1 and J is TRBJ1-4; D call uncertain. V lost 3 bases, J lost 4 bases, and 9 bases lay in between. The germline V gene has CDR1 MNHNS and CDR2 SASEGT. The CDR3 contains 14 residues. The CDR3 region is CASSEWSLNEKLFF. CDR3 in DNA: TGTGCCAGCAGTGAGTGGAGCCTTAATGAAAAACTGTTTTTT.

The chain uses TRBV5-1 and TRBJ2-7; D is perhaps TRBD2 (6 bases). Germline CDR1 is SGHRS and CDR2 is YFSETQ. V shed 3 bases and J shed 2 bases, with 21 bases lying between them. The CDR3 sequence is 17 residues long. The CDR3 DNA reads as TGCGCCAGCAGCTGGAGTACCCCAGCGTCGGGGGCCTACGAGCAGTACTTC. Encoded protein: CASSWSTPASGAYEQYF.

The rearrangement links TRBV28 to TRBJ1-1, with 7 nucleotides matching TRBD1. Germline CDR1 and CDR2: MDHEN and SYDVKM. J was trimmed by 1 base and V by 7 bases; bases with no gene match: 9. This CDR3 has 15 residues. In DNA form, the CDR3 reads TGTGCCAGCAAGGACAGGCACCGCAAGAACACTGAAGCTTTCTTT. Protein sequence: CASKDRHRKNTEAFF.

This rearrangement joins TRBV5-1 to TRBJ1-1, with 7 bases lining up with TRBD1. The CDR3 contains 17 residues. Germline V gives CDR1 SGHRS, CDR2 YFSETQ. V dropped 0 bases and J dropped 0; count of bases not matched to a gene: 8. The CDR3 DNA follows: TGCGCCAGCAGCTTGGCACAGGGGAACTTAATGAACACTGAAGCTTTCTTT. This encodes CASSLAQGNLMNTEAFF.

This chain joins TRBV29-1 and TRBJ1-4; D is uncertain. The CDR3 loop spans 11 amino acids. CDR1 SQVTM and CDR2 ANQGSEA come from the germline V gene. Trimming cost V 4 bases and J 7 bases, with 7 bases left between them. CDR3 residues: CSVVEVEKLFF. DNA of the CDR3: TGCAGCGTTGTCGAGGTTGAAAAACTGTTTTTT.

The CDR3 spells CASSFGPDGQGVYEQYF. The CDR3 bases are TGCGCCAGCAGCTTCGGGCCCGACGGGCAGGGGGTCTACGAGCAGTACTTC. The chain has TRBV5-1 and TRBJ2-7; 7 nucleotides match TRBD1. J lost 3 bases, V lost 2 bases, and 14 bases had no gene match. This CDR3 is 17 amino acids long. Looked up from germline, CDR1 is SGHRS and CDR2 is YFSETQ.

This sequence joins TRBV9 and TRBJ2-2; D not resolved. The CDR3 covers 13 residues. CDR1 and CDR2 (germline): SGDLS, YYNGEE. Trimming took off 0 bases at V and 6 bases at J, with 6 bases between the two ends. DNA for the CDR3: TGTGCCAGCAGCGTAGTCTTCGCCGGGGAGCTGTTTTTT. The encoded protein is CASSVVFAGELFF.

This rearrangement joins TRBV11-3 to TRBJ1-1, with 8 bases aligning to TRBD1. CDR3 length: 14 residues. Trimming removed 2 bases from V and 1 base from J; junction bases left unmatched: 0. Germline V gene lookup returns CDR1 SGHNT and CDR2 YENEEA. The CDR3 here is CASSLQGANTEAFF. The CDR3, as DNA: TGTGCCAGCAGCTTACAGGGGGCGAACACTGAAGCTTTCTTT.

V usage is TRBV7-3 and J usage is TRBJ1-3; D call uncertain. Germline values: CDR1 SGHTA, CDR2 FQGTGA. Trimming left V 2 bases short and J 3 bases short, with 8 bases between. CDR3 size: 14 residues. CDR3 residues: CASSLGSVGNTIYF. The CDR3 bases are TGTGCCAGCAGCTTAGGTAGCGTTGGAAACACCATATATTTT.

The J gene is TRBJ1-6, the V gene TRBV21-1. TRBV21-1 is an annotated pseudogene. The CDR3 totals 17 residues. In DNA form, the CDR3 reads TGTGCCAGCAGCAAACCGAGGGTGTCGTCCTATAATTCACCCCTCCACTTT. It encodes CASSKPRVSSYNSPLHF.

This clone was seen only a few times. The CDR3 protein is CASSLPRTGDSDTEAFF. CDR3 sequence (DNA): TGTGCCAGCAGCTTACCTCGCACAGGGGATAGTGACACTGAAGCTTTCTTT. The gene calls are TRBV11-2 and TRBJ1-1, with TRBD1 matching 7 bases. J lost 3 bases, V lost 2 bases, and 12 bases had no gene match. The CDR3 runs 17 residues. Germline V gene lookup returns CDR1 SGHAT and CDR2 FQNNGV.